The present TCR beta chain was sequenced within a study of OX40 agonist ivuxolimab in advanced cancers. Study at large: Six ivuxolimab dose levels, 0.01 to 10 mg/kg, were given intravenously every 2 weeks. Partial responses were achieved by three patients, one with hepatocellular carcinoma and two with cutaneous melanoma.

V lost 5 bases, J lost 2 bases, and 4 bases stayed unmatched. Germline V lookup: CDR1 SEHNR, CDR2 FQNEAQ (reference sequence). The CDR3 has 15 amino acids. This clone is a singleton in its sample. The method was immunoSEQ multiplex PCR; TCRdb's version includes in-frame clones alone and lacks a portion of them. Here the sample spans roughly 80,000 clones, more than 75% being singletons. The chain employs TRBV7-9 and TRBJ2-5; 11 bases align to TRBD2. The TCR was taken from an adult with an advanced solid tumor such as melanoma, head and neck, liver or kidney cancer. Sequences were derived from CD4+ or CD8+ T cells sorted from blood, sampled in a trial of the OX40 agonist ivuxolimab. CDR3 sequence (DNA): TGTGCCAGCAGCCCTAGCGGGGGGCGGCAAGAGACCCAGTACTTC. This encodes CASSPSGGRQETQYF.